These T cell receptor beta chains were read from a single sample in a study of CD8 T cells in Susac syndrome. TCRdb re-derived calls from the immunoSEQ multiplex PCR reads in MiXCR, one entry per CDR3 protein. The sample has 160,000 or so distinct CDR3 sequences, around 96% seen once; the top ten hold approximately 0.17%. The material sequenced was CD4+ T cells from PBMCs. The receptors were sampled from a human donor with Susac syndrome. CDR3s include the opening cysteine and the closing phenylalanine or tryptophan. The order of the fields is clone size, V gene, J gene, D gene, CDR3 DNA, CDR3 protein. D genes are given only for firm matches. Clone size is not always given. Where it is, it says once, few, many or a class for expanded clones.

once,TRBV4-1,TRBJ1-2,NA,TGCGCCAGCAGCCAAATTATTCCTCGTGGGGCTAGGGAGGAGGCTAACTATGGCTACACCTTC,CASSQIIPRGAREEANYGYTF
NA,TRBV27,TRBJ1-6,TRBD1,TGTGCCAGCAGTTCGAAGGGGACGACAGGGATGAAATCACCCCTCCACTTT,CASSSKGTTGMKSPLHF
NA,TRBV18,TRBJ2-2,NA,TGTGCCAGCTCACCTACCCGGGCCAGGGCTACCACCGGGGAGCTGTTTTTT,CASSPTRARATTGELFF
NA,TRBV5-1,TRBJ2-1,TRBD2,TGCGCCAGCAGCTTTGGGACTAGCGGGGTCAATGAGCAGTTCTTC,CASSFGTSGVNEQFF
NA,TRBV6-5,TRBJ1-2,NA,TGTGCCAGCAGATCAAGGATTACCTATGGCTACACCTTC,CASRSRITYGYTF
NA,TRBV5-1,TRBJ2-3,NA,TGCGCCAGCAGCTCGGGTCGGGTAGATACGCAGTATTTT,CASSSGRVDTQYF
once,TRBV3-1,TRBJ2-6,NA,TGTGCCAGCAGCCAAACCCGCCGGGCCAACGTCCTGACTTTC,CASSQTRRANVLTF
NA,TRBV29-1,TRBJ2-1,NA,TGCAGCGTTGGGGGTCAGAGGGACCATGAGCAGTTCTTC,CSVGGQRDHEQFF
NA,TRBV11-2,TRBJ2-5,NA,TGTGCCAGCAGCCCCCATTCGGAGACCCAGTACTTC,CASSPHSETQYF
NA,TRBV7-9,TRBJ1-2,NA,TGTGCCAGCAGCCCCCCGGGTCGGAATGGCTACACCTTC,CASSPPGRNGYTF
NA,TRBV15,TRBJ1-1,NA,TGTGCCACCAGCAAAGTTCTGAACACTGAAGCTTTCTTT,CATSKVLNTEAFF
NA,TRBV5-5,TRBJ2-3,TRBD2,TGTGCCAGCAGCTTGAACGGGGGGAGCACAGATACGCAGTATTTT,CASSLNGGSTDTQYF
NA,TRBV9,TRBJ2-3,NA,TGTGCCAGCAGCGCAACCGGGACCAACACAGATACGCAGTATTTT,CASSATGTNTDTQYF
NA,TRBV5-6,TRBJ2-5,NA,TGTGCCAGCAGCTGGCAGACGTACCAAGAGACCCAGTACTTC,CASSWQTYQETQYF
once,TRBV11-1,TRBJ2-7,TRBD2,TGTGCCAGCAGCTTCCAACGACTAGCGGGTGAGCAGTACTTC,CASSFQRLAGEQYF
NA,TRBV9,TRBJ2-5,NA,TGTGCCAGCAGCGTAACCGGGGGCCGCGGAGAGACCCAGTACTTC,CASSVTGGRGETQYF
NA,TRBV20-1,TRBJ2-3,TRBD2,TGCAGTGCGGCCCTAGCGGGGGGGCTTCCCATCACAGATACGCAGTATTTT,CSAALAGGLPITDTQYF
NA,TRBV6-1,TRBJ1-1,TRBD1,TGTGCCAGCACTCGAACCACAGGGGCCCTATGGGGCACTGAAGCTTTCTTT,CASTRTTGALWGTEAFF
NA,TRBV20-1,TRBJ2-1,NA,TGCAGTGCTAGAGATGGAGGGAATGAGCAGTTCTTC,CSARDGGNEQFF
NA,TRBV29-1,TRBJ1-1,TRBD1,TGCAGCGTTGAAGGCCTCCGGGACAGACAAAATGAAGCTTTCTTT,CSVEGLRDRQNEAFF
NA,TRBV7-2,TRBJ2-5,TRBD2,TGTGCCAGCAGCTTAGCTCTAGCGGGCTACCAAGAGACCCAGTACTTC,CASSLALAGYQETQYF
NA,TRBV4-3,TRBJ1-6,NA,TGCGCCAGCAGCCAGGGAGGAGAGGGACCCCTCCACTTT,CASSQGGEGPLHF
NA,TRBV10-3,TRBJ2-1,NA,TGTGCCATCAGTGAAACCAGGGCTAATGAGCAGTTCTTC,CAISETRANEQFF
NA,TRBV19,TRBJ1-2,NA,TGTGCCACCGAGAGCCGCGAAGCCAATCCAGATGGCTACACCTTC,CATESREANPDGYTF
NA,TRBV20-1,TRBJ1-5,TRBD1,TGCAGTGCTAATCCGCCGACAGGGGGGGTTAGTGGCAATCAGCCCCAGCATTTT,CSANPPTGGVSGNQPQHF
NA,TRBV20-1,TRBJ1-5,NA,TGCAGTGCTAGAGATCTGCAGTTAGATCAGCCCCAGCATTTT,CSARDLQLDQPQHF
once,TRBV18,TRBJ1-6,NA,TGTGCCAGCTCCTCAGGGGTTGGTTCACCCCTCCACTTT,CASSSGVGSPLHF
NA,TRBV29-1,TRBJ2-3,NA,TGCAGCGTCATTATCCGGGACTCGTCTCCAGATACGCAGTATTTT,CSVIIRDSSPDTQYF
NA,TRBV7-3,TRBJ2-6,NA,TGTGCCAGCAGCGCCACAACAGGTGGCAACTCTGGGGCCAACGTCCTGACTTTC,CASSATTGGNSGANVLTF
once,TRBV9,TRBJ1-5,NA,TGTGCCAGCAGCGTAGGAGTTTTGGATCAGCCCCAGCATTTT,CASSVGVLDQPQHF
NA,TRBV2,TRBJ1-1,NA,TGTGCCAGCAGCGCCACAGGTGTTTACACTGAAGCTTTCTTT,CASSATGVYTEAFF
NA,TRBV29-1,TRBJ2-2,TRBD1,TGCAGCTTCGGGGGACAGGGGCAGGGGGAGCTGTTTTTT,CSFGGQGQGELFF
few,TRBV3-1,TRBJ2-1,NA,TGTGCCAGCAGCCAAGAGCGGAATGAGCAGTTCTTC,CASSQERNEQFF
NA,TRBV20-1,TRBJ2-1,TRBD2,TGCAGTGCTAGATCCCCTCCTAGCGGGGGGGGCAATGAGCAGTTCTTC,CSARSPPSGGGNEQFF
once,TRBV7-2,TRBJ1-1,NA,TGTGCCAGCAGCACCGACAGAGTAACTGAAGCTTTCTTT,CASSTDRVTEAFF
NA,TRBV12-3/TRBV12-4,TRBJ1-3,TRBD1,TGTGCCAGCAGCTCGACAGGGCGAAACACCATATATTTT,CASSSTGRNTIYF
NA,TRBV19,TRBJ2-5,NA,TGTGCCTGGAGGAGAGACGGAGACCAAGAGACCCAGTACTTC,CAWRRDGDQETQYF
NA,TRBV7-2,TRBJ1-1,NA,TGTGCCAGCAGCTTTAGGCAGAACACTGAAGCTTTCTTT,CASSFRQNTEAFF
NA,TRBV20-1,TRBJ2-1,TRBD2,TGCAGTGCTAGTAGGCTAGCGGGGGCCCATGTTTACAATGAGCAGTTCTTC,CSASRLAGAHVYNEQFF
once,TRBV23-1,TRBJ2-7,TRBD1,TGCGCCGGGCCGGGACAGGGGGACGAGCAGTACTTC,CAGPGQGDEQYF
NA,TRBV29-1,TRBJ1-1,NA,TGCAGCGTTGAAGTACAAGGACGGCTGAACACTGAAGCTTTCTTT,CSVEVQGRLNTEAFF
NA,TRBV29-1,TRBJ2-3,TRBD1,TGCAGCGCCTCCCGGACAGGGGGCTTCACAGATACGCAGTATTTT,CSASRTGGFTDTQYF
NA,TRBV28,TRBJ2-3,TRBD1,TGTGCCAGCAGCTGGGACAGGACCACAGATACGCAGTATTTT,CASSWDRTTDTQYF
NA,TRBV20-1,TRBJ1-2,NA,TGCAGTGCTAGTTCCGAGGTCGAGGATGGCTACACCTTC,CSASSEVEDGYTF
NA,TRBV2,TRBJ2-7,NA,TGTGCCAGCAGTGAAGTCGGCGCGGCGGCCGAGCAGTACTTC,CASSEVGAAAEQYF